A single sample gave rise to the 30 T cell receptor beta chains below, sequenced in a study of T-cell reconstitution after alpha-beta-depleted transplantation in children. It was with unique molecular identifiers that the TCRbeta library was prepared. MiXCR, applied by TCRdb to the PCR reads, yields one record per CDR3 protein. Among just over 350,000 distinct CDR3 sequences, about 14% were seen once, and the ten largest hold around 4.1%. The material was PBMCs, obtained from the stem cell graft. Source of these receptors: a human donor who donated a stem cell graft to a child with Fanconi anemia.

This clonotype was picked up a small number of times. The chain is built from TRBV7-9 and TRBJ2-7; D call uncertain. CDR1 is SEHNR, CDR2 FQNEAQ, per germline (reference sequence). The CDR3 has 13 residues. Trimming removed 0 bases from V and 5 bases from J, with 8 bases in between. CDR3 amino acids: CASSLAGEDEQYF. The CDR3 nucleotides are TGTGCCAGCAGCTTAGCTGGTGAAGACGAGCAGTACTTC.

This clonotype was recorded a few times. This chain connects TRBV28 to TRBJ1-5; 7 bases align to TRBD1. The V segment lost 6 bases and the J segment 2 bases; nucleotides outside the gene matches: 7. The CDR3 spans 15 residues. Germline V lookup: CDR1 MDHEN, CDR2 SYDVKM. In DNA, the CDR3 is TGTGCCAGCAGGTCAGGGGGGAACGGCAATCAGCCCCAGCATTTT. Amino acid sequence: CASRSGGNGNQPQHF.

This clonotype was recorded a few times. The chain recombines TRBV19 with TRBJ1-1; D unclear. V lost 6 bases and J 0 bases, leaving 20 bases between the germline ends. Germline assignment: CDR1 LNHDA and CDR2 SQIVND (reference sequence). CDR3 length equals 17 residues. The CDR3 reads CASSVPTRGYMNTEAFF. For the CDR3, the DNA is TGTGCCAGTAGCGTCCCGACACGGGGATACATGAACACTGAAGCTTTCTTT.

This clonotype was detected many times. The chain is built from TRBV6-2 or TRBV6-3 and TRBJ2-2; D perhaps matches TRBD2 (6 bases). The CDR3 contains 15 residues. Trimming stripped 4 bases from V and 1 base from J, with 10 bases between. CDR1 and CDR2 from the germline V gene are MNHEY and SVGEGT. The CDR3: CASSSPAGNTGELFF. CDR3 sequence (DNA): TGTGCCAGCAGTTCACCAGCGGGGAACACCGGGGAGCTGTTTTTT.

This clonotype was detected a few times. The V call is TRBV10-3, the J call TRBJ2-5, with 8 bases fitting TRBD1. Germline CDR1 is ENHRY and CDR2 is SYGVKD. The CDR3 is made up of 15 amino acids. Trimming took 8 bases from V and 5 from J; bases not matched to a gene: 13. The CDR3 sequence: CAIREGQGGTETQYF. The CDR3 DNA reads as TGTGCCATCCGAGAAGGACAGGGTGGAACGGAGACCCAGTACTTC.

The gene calls are TRBV7-2 and TRBJ2-7; 8 nucleotides align to TRBD1. CDR1 and CDR2 (germline): SGHTA, FQGNSA. This CDR3 contains 13 residues. Trimming at V came to 5 bases and at J to 5 bases, leaving 5 bases not matched to a gene. The CDR3 reads CASSRDRLDEQYF. CDR3 bases: TGTGCCAGCAGCCGGGACAGGCTCGACGAGCAGTACTTC. Supplemented by reference TRBV7-2 and TRBJ2-7, the full variable domain reads GAGVSQSPSNKVTEKGKDVELRCDPISGHTALYWYRQSLGQGLEFLIYFQGNSAPDKSGLPSDRFSAERTGGSVSTLTIQRTQQEDSAVYLCASSRDRLDEQYFGPGTRLTVT.

This clonotype was seen at least ten times. The V and J genes are TRBV4-2 and TRBJ2-3, with TRBD2 identical over 10 bases. V shed 4 bases and J 6 bases; nucleotides not matched to a gene: 10. The CDR3 length is 16 residues. Germline-derived CDR1 and CDR2 are LGHNA and YNFKEQ. The CDR3 DNA sequence: TGTGCCAGCAGCCCCCGGGGGAGAGCGGGGGGGGATACGCAGTATTTT. The encoded protein is CASSPRGRAGGDTQYF.

The table lists this clonotype with many counts. The rearrangement links TRBV20-1 to TRBJ2-3; TRBD2 agrees at 9 bases. Germline V gene sequence: CDR1 DFQATT, CDR2 SNEGSKA (reference sequence). The CDR3 extends over 15 amino acids. The V gene end was trimmed by 3 bases and the J gene end by 4 bases; junction bases not matched to a gene: 8. CDR3 amino acids: CSASLKAGGADTQYF. The CDR3 DNA follows: TGCAGTGCTAGCCTTAAAGCGGGGGGTGCAGATACGCAGTATTTT.

This rearrangement joins TRBV12-3 or TRBV12-4 to TRBJ2-5, with TRBD1 matching over 8 bases. The junction had 6 bases not matched to a gene; V was cut back by 6 bases and J by 3 bases. The CDR3 consists of 14 residues. In DNA form, the CDR3 reads TGTGCCAGCAGAAGGGACAGGCTGAAAGAGACCCAGTACTTC. Protein sequence: CASRRDRLKETQYF.

Only a few counts were recorded for this clonotype. The CDR3: CASSPWGKPMNTEAFF. CDR3 nucleotide sequence: TGTGCCAGCAGTCCGTGGGGAAAACCCATGAACACTGAAGCTTTCTTT. The chain uses TRBV12-3 or TRBV12-4 and TRBJ1-1; no definite D call. The CDR3 is made up of 16 amino acids. Trimming removed 5 bases from V and 0 bases from J, with 16 bases in between.

The chain employs TRBV13 and TRBJ1-1; no clear D. V dropped 5 bases and J dropped 4 bases, with 14 bases sitting between them. The CDR3 is made up of 14 amino acids. Germline V gene lookup returns CDR1 PRHDT and CDR2 FYEKMQ (reference sequence). The CDR3 sequence is CASSVGPGPTEAFF. Written as DNA, the CDR3 is TGTGCCAGCAGCGTCGGCCCGGGCCCCACTGAAGCTTTCTTT.

This clonotype has a handful of counts. The V call is TRBV12-3 or TRBV12-4, the J call TRBJ1-5; D not certain. This CDR3 is 15 amino acids long. Trimming shortened V by 4 bases and J by 0 bases, and 10 bases separated the two germline ends. The CDR3 spells CASSYSGISNQPQHF. Here the CDR3 DNA reads TGTGCCAGCAGTTATTCGGGGATTAGCAATCAGCCCCAGCATTTT.

The J gene is TRBJ2-1, the V gene TRBV6-1, with 8 bases aligning to TRBD1. V shed 6 bases and J 4 bases; nucleotides not matched to a gene: 8. Germline CDR1 and CDR2: MNHNS and SASEGT. The CDR3 is made up of 15 amino acids. DNA for the CDR3: TGTGCCAGCAGCCTACCCAGGGGGCGTTACAATGAGCAGTTCTTC. This sequence encodes CASSLPRGRYNEQFF.

In its sample, this clonotype was seen a few times. The chain combines TRBV29-1 with TRBJ1-1; D unclear. Trimming cost V 6 bases and J 10 bases, with 18 bases left between them. The CDR3 consists of 12 residues. Per germline, CDR1 SQVTM and CDR2 ANQGSEA. The CDR3 DNA sequence: TGCAGCGTCCCTTCTGAGGGAGCCGGAGCTTTCTTT. Its translation: CSVPSEGAGAFF.

This chain connects TRBV20-1 to TRBJ1-6; the D gene is possibly TRBD1 (5 bases). The CDR3 extends over 14 amino acids. V was cut by 4 bases and J by 8 bases, with 15 bases left in between. The V gene's germline CDR1 is DFQATT and CDR2 SNEGSKA (reference sequence). The CDR3 reads CSAIPGRMDSPLHF. The DNA of the CDR3 is TGCAGTGCTATTCCGGGACGTATGGATTCACCCCTCCACTTT.

This clonotype was counted a few times. V usage is TRBV4-3 and J usage is TRBJ1-1; D gene uncertain. The CDR3 consists of 13 residues. The germline V gene has CDR1 LGHNA and CDR2 YSLEER. V gave up 4 bases and J gave up 6 bases, with 12 bases separating them. The CDR3 protein is CASSLLRSAEAFF. Here the CDR3 DNA reads TGCGCCAGCAGCCTCCTCCGCAGTGCTGAAGCTTTCTTT.

V gene TRBV7-8 combines with J gene TRBJ2-7, with a tentative D call TRBD1 (5 bases). Germline V gene data show CDR1 as SGHVS and CDR2 as FQNEAQ. With 5 bases removed from V and 6 bases from J, the gap between germline ends came to 17 bases. The CDR3 extends over 14 amino acids. The CDR3 sequence is CASSNFDRSGEQYF. The CDR3 nucleotides read TGTGCCAGCAGCAACTTTGACAGATCGGGCGAGCAGTACTTC.

This clonotype has more than one count but fewer than ten. The gene calls are TRBV30 and TRBJ1-3; the D gene is possibly TRBD1 (5 bases). CDR3 size: 14 residues. Germline V lookup: CDR1 GTSNPN, CDR2 SVGIG (reference sequence). V was clipped by 0 bases and J by 2 bases, with 8 bases between them. DNA of the CDR3: TGTGCCTGGAGTGTTGGGGCGGCTGGAAACACCATATATTTT. Protein: CAWSVGAAGNTIYF.

This clonotype was detected only a few times. The chain recombines TRBV12-3 or TRBV12-4 with TRBJ1-5; 8 positions match TRBD1. The junction had 3 bases not matched to a gene; V was cut back by 2 bases and J by 0 bases. This CDR3 comprises 16 residues. The CDR3 DNA follows: TGTGCCAGCAGTTTACAGGGGGCCTTTAGCAATCAGCCCCAGCATTTT. Its translation is CASSLQGAFSNQPQHF.

The sample holds a few counts of this clonotype. The V call is TRBV4-1, the J call TRBJ2-5; D uncertain. Between the trimmed V and J ends, which lost 4 bases and 3 bases, there was a span of 15 bases. From germline, CDR1 is MGHRA and CDR2 YSYEKL. The CDR3 has 15 residues. The CDR3 DNA is TGCGCCAGCAGCCTCGCCCCAGCACAAGAAGAGACCCAGTACTTC. Encoded protein: CASSLAPAQEETQYF.

This clonotype was seen more than once but under ten times. The chain recombines TRBV11-2 with TRBJ2-3, with D possibly TRBD1 on 5 matching bases. Trimming removed 6 bases at V and 1 base at J, with 5 bases between. CDR3 length: 12 residues. Germline values: CDR1 SGHAT, CDR2 FQNNGV. The chain's CDR3 is CASRQGTDTQYF. The CDR3 DNA reads as TGTGCCAGCAGACAGGGCACAGATACGCAGTATTTT. Variable domain in full (rest from reference TRBV11-2 and TRBJ2-3): EAGVAQSPRYKIIEKRQSVAFWCNPISGHATLYWYQQILGQGPKLLIQFQNNGVVDDSQLPKDRFSAERLKGVDSTLKIQPAKLEDSAVYLCASRQGTDTQYFGPGTRLTVL.

In its sample, this clonotype was seen a few times. The chain employs TRBV14 and TRBJ1-3; D not resolved. The ends were cut back, 7 bases at V and 2 bases at J, with 12 bases in the middle. Germline CDR1 reads SGHDN; CDR2 reads FVKESK. The CDR3 covers 14 residues. CDR3 nucleotides: TGTGCCAGCAACACAGCCGGGACTGGAAACACCATATATTTT. Translating it yields CASNTAGTGNTIYF. Filled out from reference TRBV14 and TRBJ1-3, the complete variable domain reads EAGVTQFPSHSVIEKGQTVTLRCDPISGHDNLYWYRRVMGKEIKFLLHFVKESKQDESGMPNNRFLAERTGGTYSTLKVQPAELEDSGVYFCASNTAGTGNTIYFGEGSWLTVV.

This clonotype came up many times. The chain uses TRBV12-3 or TRBV12-4 and TRBJ1-5; possibly TRBD1 for D (5 bases). The V and J ends lost 5 bases and 4 bases respectively, with 18 bases between them. The CDR3 consists of 16 residues. CDR3 in DNA: TGTGCCAGCAGTCGTGGAAAGGGGAAGGAAAATCAGCCCCAGCATTTT. Translating it yields CASSRGKGKENQPQHF.

The V call is TRBV12-3 or TRBV12-4, the J call TRBJ2-7; TRBD2 matches at 9 bases. The CDR3 has 17 residues. With V trimmed by 4 bases and J by 2 bases, 12 bases remained unmatched. CDR3 loop: CASSSTAGGQPAYEQYF. CDR3 DNA: TGTGCCAGCAGTTCCACTGCGGGGGGGCAACCAGCCTACGAGCAGTACTTC.

This clonotype turned up a few times. The chain is built from TRBV2 and TRBJ2-5; D possibly corresponds to TRBD2 (6 bases). Trimming left V 4 bases short and J 5 bases short, with 17 bases between. This CDR3 comprises 15 residues. In germline, CDR1 is SNHLY, CDR2 FYNNEI. The CDR3 coding sequence is TGTGCCAGCAGTGCTGACACCCCTGCGGGGGAGACCCAGTACTTC. This sequence encodes CASSADTPAGETQYF.

The sample holds many counts of this clonotype. The J gene is TRBJ1-4, the V gene TRBV13, with D perhaps matching TRBD1 (5 bases). Germline V gives CDR1 PRHDT, CDR2 FYEKMQ (reference sequence). The CDR3 covers 13 residues. Trimming shortened V by 5 bases and J by 4 bases, and 8 bases separated the two germline ends. CDR3 region: CASSAGDNEKLFF. As DNA, the CDR3 is TGTGCCAGCAGCGCGGGGGATAATGAAAAACTGTTTTTT.

V and J are TRBV19 and TRBJ2-1; D perhaps matches TRBD1 (6 bases). Per germline, CDR1 LNHDA and CDR2 SQIVND (reference sequence). This CDR3 region has 14 residues. Trimming left V 5 bases short and J 6 bases short, with 14 bases between. The CDR3 DNA is TGTGCCAGTAGTCTAACGGACAGCAGCAATGAGCAGTTCTTC. Protein sequence: CASSLTDSSNEQFF. Based on the CDR3 plus reference TRBV19 and TRBJ2-1, the full variable domain is DGGITQSPKYLFRKEGQNVTLSCEQNLNHDAMYWYRQDPGQGLRLIYYSQIVNDFQKGDIAEGYSVSREKKESFPLTVTSAQKNPTAFYLCASSLTDSSNEQFFGPGTRLTVL.

The V call is TRBV29-1, the J call TRBJ2-1; D is undetermined. Per germline, CDR1 SQVTM and CDR2 ANQGSEA. There are 12 residues in the CDR3. The V end was cut by 2 bases, the J end by 10 bases, with 12 bases between. The CDR3: CSVEKMAGEQFF. CDR3 nucleotides: TGCAGCGTTGAAAAGATGGCCGGCGAGCAGTTCTTC.

This clonotype was detected a few times. The chain has TRBV10-2 and TRBJ1-1; possible D gene TRBD1, 5 bases. The V gene lost 2 bases and the J gene lost 1 base, with 8 bases spanning the gap. This CDR3 spans 14 amino acids. Germline loops: CDR1 WSHSY, CDR2 SAAADI. The CDR3 spells CASSETGRNTEAFF. DNA of the CDR3: TGCGCCAGCAGTGAGACAGGTCGGAACACTGAAGCTTTCTTT.

The CDR3 nucleotides read TGCGCCAGCAGCGGTGGGGGATTGAACACTGAAGCTTTCTTT. Amino acid sequence: CASSGGGLNTEAFF. The chain combines TRBV5-1 with TRBJ1-1, with D perhaps TRBD1 (5 bases). CDR1 is SGHRS and CDR2 is YFSETQ in the germline V gene. Trimming removed 4 bases from V and 0 bases from J, with 10 bases in between. CDR3 length equals 14 residues.